This TCR beta chain comes out of a study of blood T cell repertoires in COVID-19. On the study more broadly: The samples span acute and convalescent COVID-19 from the United States, Italy and Spain. The cDNA or gDNA used as material had been derived from T cells, B-cell-depleted T cells, or PBMCs.

How the authors handled the data: Researchers report that nucleated cell counts were estimated from reference gene primer amplification. Here immunoSEQ multiplex PCR was the method, and the copy in TCRdb shows in-frame clones only, minus some. V and J calls plus clone size are reproduced from that table; the DNA served to infer D and trimming. In the table there are approximately 170,000 clones, roughly 90% of which are singletons. The V gene's germline CDR1 is LGHDT and CDR2 YNNKEL (reference sequence). Trimming removed 6 bases from V and 2 bases from J; junction bases left unmatched: 7. The CDR3 is made up of 16 amino acids. The table lists this clone with a count of one.

The TCR comes from a man aged 55 to 70 with active or convalescent COVID-19. The chain carries TRBV3-1 (or the pseudogene TRBV3-2) and TRBJ2-1; TRBD2 matches at 10 bases. Sequencing was done on a sample of peripheral blood. In DNA form, the CDR3 reads TGTGCCAGCAGTCCTATAGCGGGAGGAACCTACAATGAGCAGTTCTTC. As protein: CASSPIAGGTYNEQFF.